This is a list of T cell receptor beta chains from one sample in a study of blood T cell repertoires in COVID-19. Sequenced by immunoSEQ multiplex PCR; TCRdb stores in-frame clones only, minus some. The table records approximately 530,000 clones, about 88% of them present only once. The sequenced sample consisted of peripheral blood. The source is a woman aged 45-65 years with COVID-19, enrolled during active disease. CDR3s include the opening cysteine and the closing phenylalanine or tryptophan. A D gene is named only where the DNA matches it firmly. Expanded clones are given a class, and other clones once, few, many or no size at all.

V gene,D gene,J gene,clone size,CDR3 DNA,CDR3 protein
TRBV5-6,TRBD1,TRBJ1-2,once,TGTGCCAGCAGCCCCCGGGACAGGGAATACGGCTACACCTTC,CASSPRDREYGYTF
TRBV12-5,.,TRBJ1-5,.,TGTGCTAGTGGTAGACAAGGAGGTCAGCCCCAGCATTTT,CASGRQGGQPQHF
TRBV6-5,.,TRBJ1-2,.,TGTGCCAGCAGTTATGAATACACCGGCGGAGGCTACACCTTC,CASSYEYTGGGYTF
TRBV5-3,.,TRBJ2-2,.,TGTGCCAGAAGCCAGAGTTACAGGGTAGGGGACGGGGAGCTGTTTTTT,CARSQSYRVGDGELFF
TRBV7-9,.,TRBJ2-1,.,TGTGCCAGCAGCTTAGCGGACCGGGGACACCCCCTTATCAATGAGCAGTTCTTC,CASSLADRGHPLINEQFF
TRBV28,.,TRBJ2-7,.,TGTGCCACCCAAGAAGAGGTGGGCGAGCAGTACTTC,CATQEEVGEQYF
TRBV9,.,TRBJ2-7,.,TGTGCCAGCAGCGTAGTCGGTAGAGACGAGCAGTACTTC,CASSVVGRDEQYF
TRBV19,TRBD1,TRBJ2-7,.,TGTGCCAGCCGGGACAGGGCCTCGTACGAGCAGTACTTC,CASRDRASYEQYF
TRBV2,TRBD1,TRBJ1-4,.,TGTGCCAGCAATACAGGGGGCTACGGGGAAAAACTGTTTTTT,CASNTGGYGEKLFF
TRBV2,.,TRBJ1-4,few,TGTGCCAGCAGGGACAGTGGGGAAAAACTGTTTTTT,CASRDSGEKLFF
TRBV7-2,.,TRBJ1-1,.,TGTGCCAGCAGCTTCCCGTTCGGACATCCTCGGACTGAAGCTTTCTTT,CASSFPFGHPRTEAFF
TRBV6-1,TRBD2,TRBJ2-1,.,TGTGCCAGCAGTGCTGGTCCGGGACTAGCGGCCTCTTACAATGAGCAGTTCTTC,CASSAGPGLAASYNEQFF
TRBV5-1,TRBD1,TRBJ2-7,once,TGCGCCAGCAGCGTTCCGGGACAGCCCAGCGAGCAGTACTTC,CASSVPGQPSEQYF
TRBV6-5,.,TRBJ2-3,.,TGTGCCAGCAGCAACCGGCCAGGGAGCGGGACGCAGTATTTT,CASSNRPGSGTQYF
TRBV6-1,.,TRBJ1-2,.,TGTGCCAGCAGTGAAAGCTCCGACTATGGCTACACCTTC,CASSESSDYGYTF
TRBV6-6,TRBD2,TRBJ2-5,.,TGTGCCAGCAGTTACCCCCAGCGGGGGGGTTTGACCCAGTACTTC,CASSYPQRGGLTQYF
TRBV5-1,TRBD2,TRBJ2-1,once,TGCGCCAGCAGACTAGCGGGGAACAATGAGCAGTTCTTC,CASRLAGNNEQFF
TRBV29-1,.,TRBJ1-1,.,TGCAGCGTCCTCGGGAGCCGGACGGACACTGAAGCTTTCTTT,CSVLGSRTDTEAFF
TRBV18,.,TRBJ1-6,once,TGTGCCAGCTCACCCTCGGACAATAATTCACCCCTCCACTTT,CASSPSDNNSPLHF
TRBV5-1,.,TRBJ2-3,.,TGCGCCAGCAGCTCCACAGGGATGGGCACAGATACGCAGTATTTT,CASSSTGMGTDTQYF
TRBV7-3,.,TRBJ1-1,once,TGTGCCAGCAGCTCCGTACAGGGCACTGAAGCTTTCTTT,CASSSVQGTEAFF
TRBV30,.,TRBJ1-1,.,TGTGCCTCGAGCCAGGGGCTAATTCTATTGAACACTGAAGCTTTCTTT,CASSQGLILLNTEAFF
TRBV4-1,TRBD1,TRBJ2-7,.,TGCGCCAGCAGCCTCACGACAGGGACCCACGAGCAGTACTTC,CASSLTTGTHEQYF
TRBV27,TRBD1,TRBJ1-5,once,TGTGCCAGCAGCGGACAGGGGGGCAATCAGCCCCAGCATTTT,CASSGQGGNQPQHF
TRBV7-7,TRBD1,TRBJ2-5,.,TGTGCCAGCAGCCTTGGGACAGGGAGGGAGACCCAGTACTTC,CASSLGTGRETQYF
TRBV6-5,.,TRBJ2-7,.,TGTGCCAGCTCCCCTCGAGGGGGAGTCTACGAGCAGTACTTC,CASSPRGGVYEQYF
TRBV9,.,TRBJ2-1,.,TGTGCCAGCAGCGTCGGGGGAATGAATGAGCAGTTCTTC,CASSVGGMNEQFF
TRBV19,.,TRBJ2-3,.,TGTGCCAGTAGTAAGGTCAGGGGTCCGGGTGGCACAGATACGCAGTATTTT,CASSKVRGPGGTDTQYF
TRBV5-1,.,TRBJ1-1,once,TGCGCCAGCAGCTCCCAACATGAAGCTTTCTTT,CASSSQHEAFF
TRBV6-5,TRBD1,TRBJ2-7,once,TGTGCCAGCAGTTACGGGCAGGGGGCTATCTACGAGCAGTACTTC,CASSYGQGAIYEQYF
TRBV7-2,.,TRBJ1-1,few,TGTGCCAGCAGCTTCTTCGGGAACACTGAAGCTTTCTTT,CASSFFGNTEAFF
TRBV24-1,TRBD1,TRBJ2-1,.,TGTGCCACCAGTGGGACAGGGGTGAGGTCCGGCAATGAGCAGTTCTTC,CATSGTGVRSGNEQFF
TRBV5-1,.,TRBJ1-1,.,TGCGCCAGCAGCTTGGCGGCGCAGGGGATGACTGAAGCTTTCTTT,CASSLAAQGMTEAFF
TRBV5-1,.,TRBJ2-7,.,TGCGCCGCAGGACAGAGCTCCTACGAGCAGTACTTC,CAAGQSSYEQYF
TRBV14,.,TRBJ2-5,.,TGTGCCAGCAGCCAAGATGGGGCAGGGCGGGAGACCCAGTACTTC,CASSQDGAGRETQYF
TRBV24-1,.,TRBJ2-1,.,TGTGCCACCAGTGATTACAGATACAATGAGCAGTTCTTC,CATSDYRYNEQFF
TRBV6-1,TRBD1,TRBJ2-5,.,TGTGCCAGCAGTGGGGGAGGACAGGGGTGGATGTTGGGAGAGACCCAGTACTTC,CASSGGGQGWMLGETQYF
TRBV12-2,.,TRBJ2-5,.,TGTGCAAGTCGCGGCCCGACTTGTAGTGGGGAGACCCAGTACTTC,CASRGPTCSGETQYF
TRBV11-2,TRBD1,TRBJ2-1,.,TGTGCCAGCAGCTTAGATCCGGGACAGTACAATGAGCAGTTCTTC,CASSLDPGQYNEQFF
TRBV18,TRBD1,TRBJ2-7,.,TGTGCCAGCTCAAGACAGGGCAACTGGTACTTC,CASSRQGNWYF
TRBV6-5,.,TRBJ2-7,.,TGTGCCAGCAGTTATAAAGGTCGAGGGACCTACGAGCAGTACTTC,CASSYKGRGTYEQYF
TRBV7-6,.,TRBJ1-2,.,TGTGCCAGCACCTTGGGGGCGCTCATCAACTATGGCTACACCTTC,CASTLGALINYGYTF
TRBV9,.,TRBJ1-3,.,TGTGCCAGCAGCGTAGGGGGCAGTACACTCTCTGGAAACACCATATATTTT,CASSVGGSTLSGNTIYF
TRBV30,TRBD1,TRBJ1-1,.,TGTGCCTGGAGTGTTGACAGGGCCACTGAAGCTTTCTTT,CAWSVDRATEAFF
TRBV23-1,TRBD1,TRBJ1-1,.,TGCGCCAGCAGTCAACTCGGGACAGGGGGGTATATGAAGGCCCCAATGAACACTGAAGCTTTCTTT,CASSQLGTGGYMKAPMNTEAFF
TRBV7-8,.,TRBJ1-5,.,TGTGCCAGCAGCCCGGGAGGGCGCGATCAGCCCCAGCATTTT,CASSPGGRDQPQHF
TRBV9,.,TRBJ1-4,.,TGTGCCAGCAGCGTAGGGGCAGAGGAAAAACTGTTTTTT,CASSVGAEEKLFF
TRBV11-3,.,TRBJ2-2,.,TGTGCCAGCAGCCACAACGCAGGGGAGCTGTTTTTT,CASSHNAGELFF
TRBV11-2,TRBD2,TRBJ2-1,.,TGTGCCAGCAGCTTAGGGGGGACTAGTGGGGATGAGCAGTTCTTC,CASSLGGTSGDEQFF
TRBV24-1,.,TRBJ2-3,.,TGTGCCACCAGTGACCTTGACAGGTCTCTGGGTACAGATACGCAGTATTTT,CATSDLDRSLGTDTQYF
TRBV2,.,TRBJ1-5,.,TGTGCCAGCAGTTTTAGCGGGGGAGAGCCCCAGCATTTT,CASSFSGGEPQHF
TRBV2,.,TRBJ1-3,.,TGTGCCAGCCAAAGCCGCACGGAGGGGCCTGGAAACACCATATATTTT,CASQSRTEGPGNTIYF
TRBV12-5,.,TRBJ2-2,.,TGTGCTAGTCAAGCGTACGGGGAGCTGTTTTTT,CASQAYGELFF
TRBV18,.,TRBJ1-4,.,TGTGCCAGCTCACTAGGACCAGGGACTAATGAAAAACTGTTTTTT,CASSLGPGTNEKLFF
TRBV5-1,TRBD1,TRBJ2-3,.,TGCGCCAGCAGCCAAACCCCGGGACAGGGCACAGATACGCAGTATTTT,CASSQTPGQGTDTQYF
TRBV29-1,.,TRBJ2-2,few,TGCAGCGTTTCGCTCGCGGGGACGACCGGGGAGCTGTTTTTT,CSVSLAGTTGELFF
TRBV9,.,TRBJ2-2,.,TGTGCCAGCAGCCTCCGAGGGGGCGGGGGGCCGAACACCGGGGAGCTGTTTTTT,CASSLRGGGGPNTGELFF
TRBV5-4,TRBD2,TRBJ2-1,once,TGTGCCAGCAGCACCCCGATCCCTAGCGGGGGGCTCTACAATGAGCAGTTCTTC,CASSTPIPSGGLYNEQFF
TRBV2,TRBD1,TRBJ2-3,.,TGTGCCAGCAGTCGGCCCGACAGGGGCGGAGGCACAGATACGCAGTATTTT,CASSRPDRGGGTDTQYF